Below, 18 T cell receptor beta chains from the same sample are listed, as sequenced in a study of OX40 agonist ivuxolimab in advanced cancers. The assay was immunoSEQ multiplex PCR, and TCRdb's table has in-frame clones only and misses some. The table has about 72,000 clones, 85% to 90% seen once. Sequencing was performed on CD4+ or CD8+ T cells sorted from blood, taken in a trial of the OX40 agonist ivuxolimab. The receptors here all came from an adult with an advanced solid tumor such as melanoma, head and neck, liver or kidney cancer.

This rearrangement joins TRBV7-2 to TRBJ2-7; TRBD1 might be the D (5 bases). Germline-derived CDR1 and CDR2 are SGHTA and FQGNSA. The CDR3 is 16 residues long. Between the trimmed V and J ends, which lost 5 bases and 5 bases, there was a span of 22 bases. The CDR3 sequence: CASSGSGFVISDEQYF. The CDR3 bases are TGTGCCAGCAGCGGATCAGGGTTTGTTATATCTGACGAGCAGTACTTC.

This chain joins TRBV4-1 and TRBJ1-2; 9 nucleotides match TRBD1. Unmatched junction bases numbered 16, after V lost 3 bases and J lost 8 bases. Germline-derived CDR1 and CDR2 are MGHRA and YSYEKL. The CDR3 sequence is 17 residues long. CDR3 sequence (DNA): TGCGCCAGCAGCCACCTGGGACGGGGACAGGGTGTTGGAGGCTACACCTTC. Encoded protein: CASSHLGRGQGVGGYTF.

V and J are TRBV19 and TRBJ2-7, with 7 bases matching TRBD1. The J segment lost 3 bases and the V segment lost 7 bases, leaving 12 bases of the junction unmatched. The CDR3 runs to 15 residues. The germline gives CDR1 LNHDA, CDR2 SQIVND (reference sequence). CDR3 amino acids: CASTVAGGIIYEQYF. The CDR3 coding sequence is TGTGCCAGTACAGTTGCAGGGGGAATAATCTACGAGCAGTACTTC.

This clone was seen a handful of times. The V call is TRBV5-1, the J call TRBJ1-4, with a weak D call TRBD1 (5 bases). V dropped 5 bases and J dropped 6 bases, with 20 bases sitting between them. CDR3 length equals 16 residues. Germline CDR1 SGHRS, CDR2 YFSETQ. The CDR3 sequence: CASSYDRAGLDEKLFF. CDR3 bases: TGCGCCAGCAGTTACGACAGAGCCGGGTTAGATGAAAAACTGTTTTTT.

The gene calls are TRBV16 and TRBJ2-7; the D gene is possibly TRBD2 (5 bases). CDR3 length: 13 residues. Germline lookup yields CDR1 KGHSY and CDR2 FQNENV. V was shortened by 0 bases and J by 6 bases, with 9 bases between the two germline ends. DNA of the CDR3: TGTGCCAGCAGCCAATCCCGGGGTTCCGAGCAGTACTTC. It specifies CASSQSRGSEQYF.

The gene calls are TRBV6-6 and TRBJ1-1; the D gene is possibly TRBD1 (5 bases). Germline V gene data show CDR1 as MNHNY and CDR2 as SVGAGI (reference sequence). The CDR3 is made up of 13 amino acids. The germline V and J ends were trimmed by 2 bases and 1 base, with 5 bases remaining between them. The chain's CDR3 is CASSYDRNTEAFF. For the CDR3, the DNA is TGTGCCAGCAGTTACGACAGGAACACTGAAGCTTTCTTT.

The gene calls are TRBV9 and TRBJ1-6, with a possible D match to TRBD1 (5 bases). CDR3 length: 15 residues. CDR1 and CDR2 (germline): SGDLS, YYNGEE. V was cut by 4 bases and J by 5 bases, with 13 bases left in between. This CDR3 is CASSPRTWNNSPLHF. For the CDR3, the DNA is TGTGCCAGCAGCCCCCGGACATGGAATAATTCACCCCTCCACTTT.

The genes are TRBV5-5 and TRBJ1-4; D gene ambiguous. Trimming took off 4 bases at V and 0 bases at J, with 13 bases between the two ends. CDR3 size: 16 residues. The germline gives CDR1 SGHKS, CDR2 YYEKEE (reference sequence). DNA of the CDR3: TGTGCCAGCAGCCCTCTTGGACCCGCAACTAATGAAAAACTGTTTTTT. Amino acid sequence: CASSPLGPATNEKLFF.

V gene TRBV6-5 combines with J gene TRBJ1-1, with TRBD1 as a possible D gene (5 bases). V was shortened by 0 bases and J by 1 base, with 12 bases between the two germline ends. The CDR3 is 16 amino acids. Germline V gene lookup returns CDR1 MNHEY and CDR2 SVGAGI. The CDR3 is CASSYSWQGWNTEAFF. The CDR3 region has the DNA TGTGCCAGCAGTTACTCGTGGCAGGGCTGGAACACTGAAGCTTTCTTT.

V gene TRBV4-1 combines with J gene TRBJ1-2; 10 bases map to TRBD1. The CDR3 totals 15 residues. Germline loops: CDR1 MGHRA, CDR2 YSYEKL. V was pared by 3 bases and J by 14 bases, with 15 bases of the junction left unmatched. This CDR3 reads CASSQILRDRGVRTF. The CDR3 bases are TGCGCCAGCAGCCAGATATTACGGGACAGGGGCGTGCGTACCTTC.

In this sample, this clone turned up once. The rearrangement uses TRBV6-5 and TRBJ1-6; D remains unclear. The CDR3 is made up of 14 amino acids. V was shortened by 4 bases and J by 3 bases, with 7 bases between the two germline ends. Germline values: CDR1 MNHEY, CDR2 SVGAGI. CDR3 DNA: TGTGCCAGCAGTTCCCCAGGCTATAATTCACCCCTCCACTTT. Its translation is CASSSPGYNSPLHF.

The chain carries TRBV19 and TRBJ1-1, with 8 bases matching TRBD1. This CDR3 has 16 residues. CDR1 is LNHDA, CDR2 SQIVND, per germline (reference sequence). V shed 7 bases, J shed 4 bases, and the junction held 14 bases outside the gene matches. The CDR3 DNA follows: TGTGCCAGTACACGAACCCCTCTACAGGGGGGCACTGAAGCTTTCTTT. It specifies CASTRTPLQGGTEAFF.

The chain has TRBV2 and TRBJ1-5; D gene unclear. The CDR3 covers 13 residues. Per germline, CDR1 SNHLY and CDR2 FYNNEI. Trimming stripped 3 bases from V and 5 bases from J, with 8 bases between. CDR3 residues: CASSESPYQPQHF. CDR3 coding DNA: TGTGCCAGCAGTGAGTCCCCTTATCAGCCCCAGCATTTT. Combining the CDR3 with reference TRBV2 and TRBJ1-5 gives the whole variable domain EPEVTQTPSHQVTQMGQEVILRCVPISNHLYFYWYRQILGQKVEFLVSFYNNEISEKSEIFDDQFSVERPDGSNFTLKIRSTKLEDSAMYFCASSESPYQPQHFGDGTRLSIL.

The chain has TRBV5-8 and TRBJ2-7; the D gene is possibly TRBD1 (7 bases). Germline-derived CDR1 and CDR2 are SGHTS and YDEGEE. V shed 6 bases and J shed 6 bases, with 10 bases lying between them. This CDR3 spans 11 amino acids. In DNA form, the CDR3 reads TGTGCCAGCACCCAGGGGGGCGAGCAGTACTTC. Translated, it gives CASTQGGEQYF.

CDR3 DNA sequence: TGTGCCAGCAGCTTAGAGGTCAGCTCAGTCTATGGCTACACCTTC. It specifies CASSLEVSSVYGYTF. This chain links TRBV7-9 with TRBJ1-2; D not certain. The V gene lost 1 base and the J gene lost 4 bases, with 13 bases spanning the gap. CDR1 is SEHNR and CDR2 is FQNEAQ in the germline V gene (reference sequence). This CDR3 comprises 15 residues.

The CDR3 DNA follows: TGTGCCAGCACCGAGGGTGGTGTGGGATGGTATGGCTACACCTTC. This encodes CASTEGGVGWYGYTF. V gene TRBV5-4 combines with J gene TRBJ1-2; D uncertain. Trimming pared 6 bases from V and 5 bases from J, leaving 20 bases between. The germline gives CDR1 SGHNT, CDR2 YYREEE (reference sequence). The CDR3 sequence is 15 residues long. The full variable domain, completed using reference TRBV5-4 and TRBJ1-2, is ETGVTQSPTHLIKTRGQQVTLRCSSQSGHNTVSWYQQALGQGPQFIFQYYREEENGRGNFPPRFSGLQFPNYSSELNVNALELDDSALYLCASTEGGVGWYGYTFGSGTRLTVV.

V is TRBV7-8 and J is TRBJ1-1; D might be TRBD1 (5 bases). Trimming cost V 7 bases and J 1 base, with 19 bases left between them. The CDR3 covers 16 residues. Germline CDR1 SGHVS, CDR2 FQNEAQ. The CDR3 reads CASTWGSYAENTEAFF. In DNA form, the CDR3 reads TGTGCCAGCACCTGGGGGAGTTATGCCGAGAACACTGAAGCTTTCTTT.

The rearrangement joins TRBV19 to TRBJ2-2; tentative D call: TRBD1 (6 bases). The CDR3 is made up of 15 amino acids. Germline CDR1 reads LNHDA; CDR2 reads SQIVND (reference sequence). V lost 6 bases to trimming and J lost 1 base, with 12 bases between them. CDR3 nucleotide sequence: TGTGCCAGTAGAAGAGGGGGTCTGAACACCGGGGAGCTGTTTTTT. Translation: CASRRGGLNTGELFF.